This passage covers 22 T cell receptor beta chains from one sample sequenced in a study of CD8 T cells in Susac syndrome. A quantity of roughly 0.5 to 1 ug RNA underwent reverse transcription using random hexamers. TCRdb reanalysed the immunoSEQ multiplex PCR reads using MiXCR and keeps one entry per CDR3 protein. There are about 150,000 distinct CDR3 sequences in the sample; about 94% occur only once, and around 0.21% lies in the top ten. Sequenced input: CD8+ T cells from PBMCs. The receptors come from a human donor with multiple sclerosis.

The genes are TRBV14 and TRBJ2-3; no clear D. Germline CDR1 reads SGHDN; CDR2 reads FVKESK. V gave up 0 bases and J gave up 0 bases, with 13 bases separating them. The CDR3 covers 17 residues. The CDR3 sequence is CASSQDAPWASTDTQYF. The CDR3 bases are TGTGCCAGCAGCCAAGACGCCCCCTGGGCTAGCACAGATACGCAGTATTTT.

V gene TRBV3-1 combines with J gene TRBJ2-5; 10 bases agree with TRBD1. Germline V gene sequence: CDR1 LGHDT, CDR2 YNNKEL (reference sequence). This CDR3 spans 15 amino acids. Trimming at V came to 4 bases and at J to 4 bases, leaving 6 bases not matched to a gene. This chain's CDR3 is CASSLRQGAGETQYF. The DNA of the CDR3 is TGTGCCAGCAGCCTTCGACAGGGGGCAGGAGAGACCCAGTACTTC.

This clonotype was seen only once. The CDR3 protein is CATSRDRRSQETQYF. The CDR3 DNA reads as TGTGCCACCAGCAGAGATCGTCGGAGTCAAGAGACCCAGTACTTC. V usage is TRBV15 and J usage is TRBJ2-5; D gene ambiguous. The CDR3 is 15 residues long. The V end was cut by 0 bases, the J end by 2 bases, with 10 bases between. Germline V gene lookup returns CDR1 LNHNV and CDR2 YYDKDF (reference sequence).

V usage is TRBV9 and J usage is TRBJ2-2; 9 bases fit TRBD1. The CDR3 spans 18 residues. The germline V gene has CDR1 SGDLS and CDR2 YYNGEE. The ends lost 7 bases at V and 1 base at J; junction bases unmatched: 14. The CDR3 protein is CASSPRTGALWNTGELFF. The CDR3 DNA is TGTGCCAGCTCACCTAGGACAGGGGCCCTTTGGAACACCGGGGAGCTGTTTTTT.

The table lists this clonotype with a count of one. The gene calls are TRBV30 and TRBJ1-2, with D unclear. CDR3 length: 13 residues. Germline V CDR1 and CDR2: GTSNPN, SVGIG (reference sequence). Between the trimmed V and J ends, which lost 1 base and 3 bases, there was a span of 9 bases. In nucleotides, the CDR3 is TGTGCCTGGAGTGAGGAGAGGTACTATGGCTACACCTTC. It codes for CAWSEERYYGYTF.

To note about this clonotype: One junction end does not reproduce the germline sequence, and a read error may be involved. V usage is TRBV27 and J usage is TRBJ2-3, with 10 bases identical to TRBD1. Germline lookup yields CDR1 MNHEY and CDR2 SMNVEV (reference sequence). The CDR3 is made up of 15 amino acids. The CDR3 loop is CASSLLTGGTDTQYF. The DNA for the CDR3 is TGTGCCAGCAGTTTATTGACAGGGGGCACAGACACGCAGTATTTT.

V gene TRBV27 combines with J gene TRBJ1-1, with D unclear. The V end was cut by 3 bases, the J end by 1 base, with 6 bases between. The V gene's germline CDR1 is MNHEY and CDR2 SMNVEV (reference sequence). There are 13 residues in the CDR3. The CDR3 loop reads CASSFWGNTEAFF. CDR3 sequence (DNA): TGTGCCAGCAGTTTTTGGGGGAACACTGAAGCTTTCTTT.

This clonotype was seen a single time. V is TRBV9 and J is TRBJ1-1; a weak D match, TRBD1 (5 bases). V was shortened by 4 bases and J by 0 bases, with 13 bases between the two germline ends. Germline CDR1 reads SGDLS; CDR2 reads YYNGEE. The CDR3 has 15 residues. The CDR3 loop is CASSPGGAMNTEAFF. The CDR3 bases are TGTGCCAGCAGCCCTGGTGGGGCCATGAACACTGAAGCTTTCTTT.

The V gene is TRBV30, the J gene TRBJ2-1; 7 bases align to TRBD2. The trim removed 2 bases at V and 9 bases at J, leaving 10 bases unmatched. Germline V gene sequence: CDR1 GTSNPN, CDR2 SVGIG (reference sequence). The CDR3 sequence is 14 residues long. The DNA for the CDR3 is TGTGCCTGGAGTAGTCTAGCGGACCTCCCTGAGCAGTTCTTC. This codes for CAWSSLADLPEQFF.

This CDR3 reads CASSRGQGNEKLFF. In DNA, the CDR3 is TGTGCCAGCAGTCGGGGACAGGGGAATGAAAAACTGTTTTTT. This sequence joins TRBV27 and TRBJ1-4; TRBD1 matches 10 bases. After removal of 5 bases from V and 5 bases from J, the junction contained 2 bases not matched to a gene. The germline gives CDR1 MNHEY, CDR2 SMNVEV (reference sequence). The CDR3 contains 14 residues.

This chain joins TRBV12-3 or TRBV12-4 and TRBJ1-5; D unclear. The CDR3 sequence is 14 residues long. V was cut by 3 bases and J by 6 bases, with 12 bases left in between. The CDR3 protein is CASSFIGSGQPQHF. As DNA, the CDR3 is TGTGCCAGCAGTTTCATAGGGTCTGGTCAGCCCCAGCATTTT.

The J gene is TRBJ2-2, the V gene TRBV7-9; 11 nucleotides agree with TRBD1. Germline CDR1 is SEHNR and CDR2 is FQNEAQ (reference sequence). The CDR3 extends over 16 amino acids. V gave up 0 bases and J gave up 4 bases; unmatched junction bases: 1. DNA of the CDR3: TGTGCCAGCAGCTTAGCGGACAGGGGGCTCACCGGGGAGCTGTTTTTT. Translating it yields CASSLADRGLTGELFF.

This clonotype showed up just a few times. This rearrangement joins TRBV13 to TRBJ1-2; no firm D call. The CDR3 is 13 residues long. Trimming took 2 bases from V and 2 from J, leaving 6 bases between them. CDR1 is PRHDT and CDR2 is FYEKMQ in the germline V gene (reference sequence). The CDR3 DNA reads TGTGCCAGCAGCTTACGGCGAAACTATGGCTACACCTTC. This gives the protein CASSLRRNYGYTF.

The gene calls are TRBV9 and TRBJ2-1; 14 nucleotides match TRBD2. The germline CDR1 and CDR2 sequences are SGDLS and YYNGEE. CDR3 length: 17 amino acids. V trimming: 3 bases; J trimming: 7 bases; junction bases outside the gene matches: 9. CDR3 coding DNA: TGTGCCAGCAGCGGAGATAGACTAGCGGGGGGGAGGAATGAGCAGTTCTTC. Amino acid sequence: CASSGDRLAGGRNEQFF.

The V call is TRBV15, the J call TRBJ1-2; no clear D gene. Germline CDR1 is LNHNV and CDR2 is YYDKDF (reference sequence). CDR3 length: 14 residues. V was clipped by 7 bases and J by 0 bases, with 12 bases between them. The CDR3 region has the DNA TGTGCCACCAACGGAAGGGCCTCTAACTATGGCTACACCTTC. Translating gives CATNGRASNYGYTF. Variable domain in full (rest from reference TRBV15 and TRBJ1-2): DAMVIQNPRYQVTQFGKPVTLSCSQTLNHNVMYWYQQKSSQAPKLLFHYYDKDFNNEADTPDNFQSRRPNTSFCFLDIRSPGLGDTAMYLCATNGRASNYGYTFGSGTRLTVV.

CDR3 nucleotides: TGTGCCACCAGCAGAGATCGGGCATCAGCGCGGGAGACCCAGTACTTC. Translation: CATSRDRASARETQYF. The rearrangement joins TRBV15 to TRBJ2-5, with D unresolved. V lost 0 bases, J lost 5 bases, and 16 bases lay in between. This CDR3 has 16 residues. CDR1 and CDR2 from the germline V gene are LNHNV and YYDKDF (reference sequence).

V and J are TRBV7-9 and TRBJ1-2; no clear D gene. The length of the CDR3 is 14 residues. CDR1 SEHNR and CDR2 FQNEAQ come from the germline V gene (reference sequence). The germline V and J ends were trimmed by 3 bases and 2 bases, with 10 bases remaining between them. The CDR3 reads CASSFAGSNYGYTF. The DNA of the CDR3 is TGTGCCAGCAGCTTCGCAGGTTCCAACTATGGCTACACCTTC.

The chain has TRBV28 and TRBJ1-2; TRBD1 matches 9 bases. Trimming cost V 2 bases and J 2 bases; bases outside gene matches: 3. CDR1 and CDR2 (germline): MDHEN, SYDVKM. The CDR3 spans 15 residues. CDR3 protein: CASSLTGTGNYGYTF. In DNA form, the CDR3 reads TGTGCCAGCAGTTTAACCGGGACAGGGAACTATGGCTACACCTTC.

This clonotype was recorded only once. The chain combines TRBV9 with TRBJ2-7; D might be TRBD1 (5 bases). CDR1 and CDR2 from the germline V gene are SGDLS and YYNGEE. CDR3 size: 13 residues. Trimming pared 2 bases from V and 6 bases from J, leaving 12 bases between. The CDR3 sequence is CASSVGPPREQYF. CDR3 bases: TGTGCCAGCAGCGTGGGGCCGCCCCGCGAGCAGTACTTC.

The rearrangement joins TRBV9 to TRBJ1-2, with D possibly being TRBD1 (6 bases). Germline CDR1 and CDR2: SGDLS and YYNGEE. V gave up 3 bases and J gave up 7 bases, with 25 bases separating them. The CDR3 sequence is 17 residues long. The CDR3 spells CASSAPNLPTGRVGYTF. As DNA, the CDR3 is TGTGCCAGCAGCGCACCTAACCTACCTACAGGGAGGGTTGGCTACACCTTC.

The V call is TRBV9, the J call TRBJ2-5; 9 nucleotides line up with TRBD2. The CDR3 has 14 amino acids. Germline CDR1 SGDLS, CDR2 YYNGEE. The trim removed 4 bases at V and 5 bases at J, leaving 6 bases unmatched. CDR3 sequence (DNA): TGTGCCAGCAGCAGGGCGGGGGGGCCGGAGACCCAGTACTTC. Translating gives CASSRAGGPETQYF. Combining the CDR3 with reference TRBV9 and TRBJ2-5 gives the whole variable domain DSGVTQTPKHLITATGQRVTLRCSPRSGDLSVYWYQQSLDQGLQFLIQYYNGEERAKGNILERFSAQQFPDLHSELNLSSLELGDSALYFCASSRAGGPETQYFGPGTRLLVL.

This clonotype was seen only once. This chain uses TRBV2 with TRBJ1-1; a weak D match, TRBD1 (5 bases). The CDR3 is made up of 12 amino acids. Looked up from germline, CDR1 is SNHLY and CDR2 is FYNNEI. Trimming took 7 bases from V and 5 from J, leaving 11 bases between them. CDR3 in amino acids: CASKEGRTEAFF. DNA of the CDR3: TGTGCCAGCAAGGAGGGACGGACTGAAGCTTTCTTT.